The present entry profiles one T cell receptor (beta chain) with its context. One junction end disagrees with the germline gene, perhaps due to a read error. Under the authors' procedure: Reference gene primer amplification in the assay estimated nucleated cell counts. Sequencing used immunoSEQ multiplex PCR; TCRdb keeps in-frame clones, though not all of them. V and J calls plus clone size are reproduced from that table; the DNA served to infer D and trimming. Among around 700,000 clones listed, more than 80% were seen once. This entry comes from a study of blood T cell repertoires in COVID-19. Background on the study: Sources were T cells, B-cell-depleted T cells, or PBMCs; the material itself was cDNA or gDNA.

Source material: peripheral blood. The TCR comes from a woman aged 18-29 years with acute or convalescent COVID-19.

As DNA, the CDR3 is TGCGCCCGCAGCCAACTGGGGGGGGGTACCTACGAGCAGTACTTC. The encoded protein is CARSQLGGGTYEQYF. The rearrangement uses TRBV4-1 and TRBJ2-7, with TRBD2 identical over 7 bases. Germline V CDR1 and CDR2: MGHRA, YSYEKL. The CDR3 is 15 amino acids.